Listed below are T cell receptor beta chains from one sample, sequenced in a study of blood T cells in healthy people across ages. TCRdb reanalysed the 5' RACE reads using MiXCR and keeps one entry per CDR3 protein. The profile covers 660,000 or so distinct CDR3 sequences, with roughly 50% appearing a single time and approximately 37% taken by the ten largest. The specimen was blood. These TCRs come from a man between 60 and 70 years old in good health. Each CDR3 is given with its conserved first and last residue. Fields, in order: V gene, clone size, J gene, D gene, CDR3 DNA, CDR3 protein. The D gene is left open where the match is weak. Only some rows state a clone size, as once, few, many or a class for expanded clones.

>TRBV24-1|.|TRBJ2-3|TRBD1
TGTGCCACCAGTGACCTTGGGACAGAGCACACAGATACGCAGTATTTT
CATSDLGTEHTDTQYF
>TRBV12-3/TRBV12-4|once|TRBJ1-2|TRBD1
TGTGCCAGCAGTCCGGGACAGGGGGCAACCAACTATGGCTACACCTTC
CASSPGQGATNYGYTF
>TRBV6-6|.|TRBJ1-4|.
TGTGCCAGCAGTTACCCTCCCAAGGCCAGCTTAGAGGAAAAACTGTTTTTT
CASSYPPKASLEEKLFF
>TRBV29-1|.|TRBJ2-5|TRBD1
TGCAGCGTTGGGGGGACAGGGGGCCCCCAAGAGACCCAGTACTTC
CSVGGTGGPQETQYF
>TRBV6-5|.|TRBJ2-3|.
TGTGCCAGCAGAATGACTCCGGGACGCACAGATACGCAGTATTTT
CASRMTPGRTDTQYF
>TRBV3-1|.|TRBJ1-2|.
TGTGCCAGCAGCCAAGTTCAGGGGCGCGGAGCTAACTATGGCTACACCTTC
CASSQVQGRGANYGYTF
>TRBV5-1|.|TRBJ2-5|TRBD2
TGCGCCAGCAGCTTGACTAGCGGGGGGCCGGAGGAAGAGACCCAGTACTTC
CASSLTSGGPEEETQYF
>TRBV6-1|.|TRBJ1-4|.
TGTGCCAGCAGTCAAGGGTTTCGGGAAAAACTGTTTTTT
CASSQGFREKLFF
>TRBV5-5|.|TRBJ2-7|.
TGTGCCAGCAGCTTGGTACAGTCTGGCGAGCAGTACTTC
CASSLVQSGEQYF
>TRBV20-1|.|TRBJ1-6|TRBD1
TGCAGTGCCTGGGGACAGAGCTCCTATAATTCACCCCTCCACTTT
CSAWGQSSYNSPLHF
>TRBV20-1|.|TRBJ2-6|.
TGCAGTTTAAGGGGCAAGTGTGTGGGGGCCAACGTCCTGACTTTC
CSLRGKCVGANVLTF
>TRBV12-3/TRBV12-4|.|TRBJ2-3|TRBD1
TGTGCCAGCAGCCGTGGACAGGGATTCACAGATACGCAGTATTTT
CASSRGQGFTDTQYF
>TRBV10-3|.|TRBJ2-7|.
TGTGCCATCAGCCCCCCAGACACCTACGAGCAGTACTTC
CAISPPDTYEQYF
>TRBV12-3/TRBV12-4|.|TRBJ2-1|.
TGTGCCAGCAGTTTTATTACAGGGTACAATGAGCAGTTCTTC
CASSFITGYNEQFF
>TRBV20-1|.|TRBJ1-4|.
TGCAGTGCTGGGGCAAGGATTAATGAAAAACTGTTTTTT
CSAGARINEKLFF
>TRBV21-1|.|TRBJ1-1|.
TGTGCCAGCAGCAAACCGACGACAGGGACAGGGGGCACTGAAGCTTTCTTT
CASSKPTTGTGGTEAFF
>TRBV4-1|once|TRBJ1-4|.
TGCGCCAGCAGTCGCACCCAGACCGTTTTCGAGGGAAAACTGTTTTTT
CASSRTQTVFEGKLFF
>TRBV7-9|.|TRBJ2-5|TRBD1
TGTGCCAGCAGTCAACCTCAGCGGACAGGGACGTACCAAGAGACCCAGTACTTC
CASSQPQRTGTYQETQYF
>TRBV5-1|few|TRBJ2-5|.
TGCGCCAGCAGCTTGGAGGCCCTAAGGCAAGAGACCCAGTACTTC
CASSLEALRQETQYF
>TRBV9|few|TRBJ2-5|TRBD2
TGTGCCAGCAGCGTAGTCGGCGGGGGTGAGACCCAGTACTTC
CASSVVGGGETQYF
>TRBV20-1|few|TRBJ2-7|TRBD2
TGCAGGCCGGGAGGCGGGGACTCCTACGAGCAGTACTTC
CRPGGGDSYEQYF
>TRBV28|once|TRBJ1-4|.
TGTGCCAGCACCCCCGCGCAGCCTGAAAAACTGTTTTTT
CASTPAQPEKLFF
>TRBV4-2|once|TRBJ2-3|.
TGTGCCAGCAGCCCCTACTTAGCGGCCTCCACAGATACGCAGTATTTT
CASSPYLAASTDTQYF
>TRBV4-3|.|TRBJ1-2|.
TGCGCCAGCAGCGACACCGGGACTCCCATATCAGGCTACACCTTC
CASSDTGTPISGYTF
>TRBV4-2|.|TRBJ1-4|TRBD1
TGTGCCAGCAGCCAAGGACAGGGAGGGGAAAAACTGTTTTTT
CASSQGQGGEKLFF
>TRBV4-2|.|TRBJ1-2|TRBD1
TGTGCCAGCAGCCTTCATCCGGGACAGGGGTTTGGCTACACCTTC
CASSLHPGQGFGYTF
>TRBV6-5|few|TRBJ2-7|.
TGTGCCAGCAGTCGAGGCGGATTGGACTCCTACGAGCAGTACTTC
CASSRGGLDSYEQYF
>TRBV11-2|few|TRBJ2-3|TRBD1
TGTGCCAGCAGCCTAAGACAGGGGATCAATACGCAGTATTTT
CASSLRQGINTQYF
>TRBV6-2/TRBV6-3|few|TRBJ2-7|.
TGTGCCAGCAGTTACCCCGGACGGAGCGGAACCTACGAGCAGTACTTC
CASSYPGRSGTYEQYF
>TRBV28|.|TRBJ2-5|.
TGTGCCAGCAGTTTCCCCCAGCAGATCCAAGAGACCCAGTACTTC
CASSFPQQIQETQYF
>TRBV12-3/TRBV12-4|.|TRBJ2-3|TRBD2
TGTGCCAGCAGTTTCCGCGGGGGAGAGACAGATACGCAGTATTTT
CASSFRGGETDTQYF
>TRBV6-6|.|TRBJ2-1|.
TGTGCCAGCAGTAGTTTTAGCAATGAGCAGTTCTTC
CASSSFSNEQFF
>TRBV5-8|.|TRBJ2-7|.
TGTGCCAGCAGCTTGGGAGTGGGGGACTACGAGCAGTACTTC
CASSLGVGDYEQYF
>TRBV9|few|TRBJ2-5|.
TGTGCCAGCAGCACGGGACCCCAAGAGACCCAGTACTTC
CASSTGPQETQYF
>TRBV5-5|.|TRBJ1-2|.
TGTGCCAGCAGCTTGGCGGCCCAGGACCTTGGCTACACCTTC
CASSLAAQDLGYTF
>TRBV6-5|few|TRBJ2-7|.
TGTGCCAGCGCCACAGGGCTGTGGGCGGGCGAGCAGTACTTC
CASATGLWAGEQYF
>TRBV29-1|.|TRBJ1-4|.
TGCAGCGTTGTAGGGGAAAATGAAAAACTGTTTTTT
CSVVGENEKLFF
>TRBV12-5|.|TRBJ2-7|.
TGTGCTAGTGGTTTCGATGGGGGGTCCGAGCAGTACTTC
CASGFDGGSEQYF
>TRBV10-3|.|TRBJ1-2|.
TGTGCCATCAGTGAGTCGAAGACGGGGGCGTCGAACTATGGCTACACCTTC
CAISESKTGASNYGYTF
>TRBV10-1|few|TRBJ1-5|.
TGCGCCAGCAGTACAGCGAGCAATCAGCCCCAGCATTTT
CASSTASNQPQHF
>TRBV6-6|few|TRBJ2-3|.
TGTGCCAGCACCCGCGGGGGCGCCGGTTCAGATACGCAGTATTTT
CASTRGGAGSDTQYF